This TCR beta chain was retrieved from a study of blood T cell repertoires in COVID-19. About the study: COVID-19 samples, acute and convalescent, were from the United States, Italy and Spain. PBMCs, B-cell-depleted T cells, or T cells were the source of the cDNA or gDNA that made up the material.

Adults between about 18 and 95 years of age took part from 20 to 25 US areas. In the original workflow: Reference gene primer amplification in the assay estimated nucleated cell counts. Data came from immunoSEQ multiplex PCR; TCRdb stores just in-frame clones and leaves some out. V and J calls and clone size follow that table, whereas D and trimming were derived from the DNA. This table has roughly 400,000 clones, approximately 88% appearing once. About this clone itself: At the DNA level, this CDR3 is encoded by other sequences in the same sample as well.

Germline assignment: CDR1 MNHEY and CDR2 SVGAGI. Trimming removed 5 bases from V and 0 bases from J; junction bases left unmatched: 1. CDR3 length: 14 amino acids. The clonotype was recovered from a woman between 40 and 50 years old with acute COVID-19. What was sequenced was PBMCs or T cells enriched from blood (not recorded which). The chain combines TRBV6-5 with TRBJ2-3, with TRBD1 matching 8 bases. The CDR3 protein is CASSRQGSTDTQYF. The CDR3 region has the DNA TGTGCCAGCAGTCGACAGGGGAGCACAGATACGCAGTATTTT.